The table lists the clone carrying this TCR beta chain with many counts. The germline gives CDR1 DFQATT, CDR2 SNEGSKA (reference sequence). The CDR3 sequence is 16 residues long. V was clipped by 6 bases and J by 6 bases; unmatched bases: 12. Using RNA template, CDR3s of TCR alpha and beta were amplified with iRepertoire arm-PCR. TCRdb reanalysed the multiplex PCR reads using MiXCR and keeps one entry per CDR3 protein. Of approximately 190,000 distinct CDR3 sequences listed, roughly a third are singletons. The data were obtained in a study of glioma-infiltrating T cells. The chain employs TRBV20-1 and TRBJ2-3, with TRBD2 matching 13 bases. This sequence originates from a human donor with low-grade glioma or glioblastoma, undergoing nonglioma brain surgery, or in good health (not recorded which). Sequences were obtained from glioma tissue, nonneoplastic brain tissue, or PBMCs (not recorded which). The CDR3 sequence: CSADSGLAGPDDTQYF. The CDR3 bases are TGCAGTGCAGATTCGGGACTAGCGGGGCCTGATGATACGCAGTATTTT.